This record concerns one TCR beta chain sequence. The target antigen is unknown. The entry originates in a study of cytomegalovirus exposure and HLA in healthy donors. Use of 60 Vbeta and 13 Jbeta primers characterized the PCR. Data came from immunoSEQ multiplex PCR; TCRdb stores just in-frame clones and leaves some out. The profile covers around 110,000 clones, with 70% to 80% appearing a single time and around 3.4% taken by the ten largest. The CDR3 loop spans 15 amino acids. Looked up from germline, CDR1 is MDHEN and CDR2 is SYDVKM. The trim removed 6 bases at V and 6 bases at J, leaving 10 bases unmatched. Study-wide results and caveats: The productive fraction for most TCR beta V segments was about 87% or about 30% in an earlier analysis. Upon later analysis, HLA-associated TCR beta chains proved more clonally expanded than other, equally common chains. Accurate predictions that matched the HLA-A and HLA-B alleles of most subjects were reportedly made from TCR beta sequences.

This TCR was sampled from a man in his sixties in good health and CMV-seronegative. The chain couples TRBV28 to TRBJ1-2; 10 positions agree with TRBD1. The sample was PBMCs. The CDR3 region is CASRPGTGAGHGYTF. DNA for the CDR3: TGTGCCAGCAGACCTGGGACAGGGGCAGGGCATGGCTACACCTTC.